The 28 T cell receptor beta chains given below trace back to one sample, sequenced in a study of blood T cell repertoires in COVID-19. Method: immunoSEQ multiplex PCR; TCRdb's copy keeps in-frame clones and lacks some. The sample has 100,000 to 150,000 clones, around 90% seen once. The source material was peripheral blood. Every receptor here comes from a man between 50 and 59 years old with COVID-19, enrolled during active disease.

V is TRBV19 and J is TRBJ1-1; maybe TRBD1 (6 bases). The germline V and J ends were trimmed by 9 bases and 4 bases, with 21 bases remaining between them. CDR3 length: 15 residues. CDR1 is LNHDA and CDR2 is SQIVND in the germline V gene (reference sequence). In DNA form, the CDR3 reads TGTGCCAGGTTCCTGTCCAGGGGCCCGAGCACTGAAGCTTTCTTT. It yields the protein CARFLSRGPSTEAFF.

The chain joins TRBV29-1 to TRBJ2-1, with 11 bases matching TRBD2. This CDR3 is 18 amino acids long. The germline V gene has CDR1 SQVTM and CDR2 ANQGSEA. V lost 5 bases to trimming and J lost 1 base; unmatched junction nucleotides: 13. The CDR3 loop is CSVPPRPSGRPSYNEQFF. The CDR3 region has the DNA TGCAGCGTTCCCCCCCGGCCTAGCGGGAGGCCTTCCTACAATGAGCAGTTCTTC.

The rearrangement links TRBV27 to TRBJ1-2; D remains ambiguous. Germline CDR1 is MNHEY and CDR2 is SMNVEV (reference sequence). The CDR3 spans 13 residues. Trimming stripped 6 bases from V and 0 bases from J, with 8 bases between. The CDR3 DNA follows: TGTGCCAGCAGCGACCAGGCTAACTATGGCTACACCTTC. Translated: CASSDQANYGYTF.

The chain employs TRBV7-2 and TRBJ2-1; maybe TRBD2 (6 bases). Germline V gene sequence: CDR1 SGHTA, CDR2 FQGNSA. This CDR3 has 13 amino acids. Trimming removed 0 bases from V and 8 bases from J, with 8 bases in between. The CDR3 spells CASSLAGGHEQFF. The CDR3 nucleotides are TGTGCCAGCAGCTTAGCGGGAGGACATGAGCAGTTCTTC. The variable domain in full, with the rest retrieved from reference TRBV7-2 and TRBJ2-1, is GAGVSQSPSNKVTEKGKDVELRCDPISGHTALYWYRQSLGQGLEFLIYFQGNSAPDKSGLPSDRFSAERTGGSVSTLTIQRTQQEDSAVYLCASSLAGGHEQFFGPGTRLTVL.

This rearrangement joins TRBV2 to TRBJ1-1; D is ambiguous. Germline V gene sequence: CDR1 SNHLY, CDR2 FYNNEI. The CDR3 totals 10 residues. The V end lost 10 bases, the J end lost 5 bases, and 8 bases lay between the germline ends. In nucleotides, the CDR3 is TGTGCCACCCGGGGAACTGAAGCTTTCTTT. Amino acids: CATRGTEAFF.

With regard to this clone: An end of the junction does not agree with germline; a read error may underlie this. The V call is TRBV19, the J call TRBJ1-4; 8 bases map to TRBD1. CDR1 is LNHDA and CDR2 is SQIVND in the germline V gene (reference sequence). CDR3 size: 13 residues. CDR3 protein: CASSPPSRDRLHF. As DNA, the CDR3 is TGTGCCAGTAGTCCCCCTTCCCGGGACAGGTTACATTTT.

The gene calls are TRBV7-2 and TRBJ1-2, with 8 bases identical to TRBD1. In germline, CDR1 is SGHTA, CDR2 FQGNSA. This CDR3 contains 18 residues. V was clipped by 2 bases and J by 4 bases; unmatched bases: 15. The CDR3 loop reads CASSLPMDRAGRGYGYTF. The CDR3 nucleotides read TGTGCCAGCAGCTTACCCATGGACAGGGCTGGGAGAGGCTATGGCTACACCTTC.

This chain uses TRBV5-6 with TRBJ2-7; tentative D call: TRBD2 (5 bases). Trimming took off 4 bases at V and 3 bases at J, with 17 bases between the two ends. The CDR3 runs to 15 residues. The germline V gene encodes CDR1 SGHDT and CDR2 YYEEEE. The CDR3 protein is CASSPLDSPNYEQYF. CDR3 nucleotides: TGTGCCAGCAGCCCTCTGGACTCCCCGAACTACGAGCAGTACTTC.

The chain uses TRBV27 and TRBJ1-2, with 7 bases identical to TRBD1. CDR1 is MNHEY, CDR2 SMNVEV, per germline (reference sequence). V dropped 2 bases and J dropped 4; count of bases not matched to a gene: 7. The CDR3 runs to 15 residues. CDR3 nucleotide sequence: TGTGCCAGCAGTTTACTGGCAGGGGGGAGCTATGGCTACACCTTC. Its translation: CASSLLAGGSYGYTF.

The CDR3 sequence is CAISGVLAGGTDTQYF. In DNA, the CDR3 is TGTGCCATCAGTGGTGTCCTAGCGGGTGGCACAGATACGCAGTATTTT. V gene TRBV10-3 combines with J gene TRBJ2-3; TRBD2 agrees at 8 bases. CDR1 and CDR2 (germline): ENHRY, SYGVKD. This CDR3 is built from 16 residues. The trim removed 4 bases at V and 1 base at J, leaving 7 bases unmatched.

The chain is built from TRBV5-1 and TRBJ2-6; D uncertain. The germline V gene has CDR1 SGHRS and CDR2 YFSETQ. The CDR3 is made up of 15 amino acids. The V end was cut by 1 base, the J end by 0 bases, with 5 bases between. Here the CDR3 DNA reads TGCGCCAGCAGCTTGTACGGCTCTGGGGCCAACGTCCTGACTTTC. Translation gives CASSLYGSGANVLTF.

The chain links TRBV6-5 to TRBJ2-1, with 10 bases matching TRBD2. The CDR3 totals 15 residues. V trimming: 6 bases; J trimming: 7 bases; junction bases outside the gene matches: 9. The germline gives CDR1 MNHEY, CDR2 SVGAGI. CDR3 coding DNA: TGTGCCAGCAGGGCCCTAGCGGGAGCTGTGAATGAGCAGTTCTTC. This sequence encodes CASRALAGAVNEQFF.

The gene calls are TRBV6-5 and TRBJ1-2, with TRBD1 matching over 7 bases. The CDR3 extends over 13 amino acids. Germline V gives CDR1 MNHEY, CDR2 SVGAGI. The ends lost 5 bases at V and 10 bases at J; junction bases unmatched: 10. CDR3 nucleotides: TGTGCCAGCAGTCAGACAGGGACTGGCATCTACACCTTC. Its translation is CASSQTGTGIYTF.

The chain is built from TRBV27 and TRBJ1-2; 9 bases agree with TRBD1. CDR3 length: 15 residues. With 5 bases clipped from V and 3 bases from J, the junction kept 7 bases outside the gene matches. Per germline, CDR1 MNHEY and CDR2 SMNVEV (reference sequence). CDR3 protein: CASSQTGGSDYGYTF. DNA of the CDR3: TGTGCCAGCAGTCAGACAGGGGGTTCGGACTATGGCTACACCTTC.

This rearrangement joins TRBV3-1 (or the pseudogene TRBV3-2) to TRBJ2-7, with a weak D call TRBD2 (5 bases). Germline assignment: CDR1 LGHDT and CDR2 YNNKEL (reference sequence). The CDR3 loop spans 13 amino acids. The V and J ends lost 5 bases and 6 bases respectively, with 14 bases between them. This CDR3 reads CASSGGSHSEQYF. CDR3 sequence (DNA): TGTGCCAGCAGCGGAGGAAGTCACAGCGAGCAGTACTTC.

The chain joins TRBV23-1 to TRBJ2-1, with D perhaps TRBD1 (5 bases). TRBV23-1 is sorted into the ORF group, with uncertain function. Trimming took 7 bases from V and 3 from J, leaving 19 bases between them. The CDR3 is made up of 16 amino acids. DNA of the CDR3: TGCGCCAGCACCCTTGTCAGGGCGCGCCACTACAATGAGCAGTTCTTC. The encoded protein is CASTLVRARHYNEQFF.

This chain links TRBV18 with TRBJ1-4; D unresolved. Trimming removed 1 base from V and 7 bases from J, with 13 bases in between. This CDR3 is 15 amino acids long. Germline V gene lookup returns CDR1 KGHSH and CDR2 LQKENI. This CDR3 reads CASSPLDGGREKLFF. The DNA for the CDR3 is TGTGCCAGCTCACCACTCGACGGCGGTCGTGAAAAACTGTTTTTT.

The V call is TRBV9, the J call TRBJ2-1; no reliable D call. Trimming shortened V by 4 bases and J by 3 bases, and 14 bases separated the two germline ends. Germline CDR1 reads SGDLS; CDR2 reads YYNGEE. The CDR3 is 15 amino acids. CDR3 in amino acids: CASSPSQTGYNEQFF. CDR3 in DNA: TGTGCCAGCAGCCCCTCGCAGACTGGCTACAATGAGCAGTTCTTC. The full variable domain, its missing parts supplied by reference TRBV9 and TRBJ2-1, is DSGVTQTPKHLITATGQRVTLRCSPRSGDLSVYWYQQSLDQGLQFLIQYYNGEERAKGNILERFSAQQFPDLHSELNLSSLELGDSALYFCASSPSQTGYNEQFFGPGTRLTVL.

The rearrangement uses TRBV19 and TRBJ2-1; 7 bases line up with TRBD2. CDR1 is LNHDA, CDR2 SQIVND, per germline (reference sequence). The V segment lost 6 bases and the J segment 4 bases; nucleotides outside the gene matches: 9. This CDR3 region has 15 residues. CDR3 in DNA: TGTGCCAGTAGACCGGGGGGATCGGAGTACAATGAGCAGTTCTTC. This encodes CASRPGGSEYNEQFF.

The chain employs TRBV11-2 and TRBJ2-7, with D maybe TRBD2 (5 bases). The length of the CDR3 is 14 residues. V was shortened by 5 bases and J by 7 bases, with 18 bases between the two germline ends. CDR1 and CDR2 from the germline V gene are SGHAT and FQNNGV. The CDR3 coding sequence is TGTGCCAGCAGCCCCGGCGGACTGTCCACGGAGCAGTACGTC. Its translation is CASSPGGLSTEQYV.

The sample holds one count of this clone. The junction does not match germline at one end; this may be a read error. The chain employs TRBV11-2 and TRBJ2-1; D call uncertain. Germline assignment: CDR1 SGHAT and CDR2 FQNNGV. The CDR3 totals 13 residues. CDR3 coding DNA: TGTGCCAGCAGCTTAGTCGGTTACAGTGAGCAGTTCTTC. It encodes CASSLVGYSEQFF.

The genes are TRBV5-1 and TRBJ2-1; 7 nucleotides agree with TRBD2. With 0 bases clipped from V and 10 bases from J, the junction kept 4 bases outside the gene matches. The germline V gene has CDR1 SGHRS and CDR2 YFSETQ. This CDR3 has 13 residues. The CDR3 protein is CASSLGAGFEQFF. CDR3 bases: TGCGCCAGCAGCTTGGGAGCGGGATTCGAGCAGTTCTTC.

This clone was detected once. This chain uses TRBV7-6 with TRBJ2-5, with 12 bases aligning to TRBD2. Germline loops: CDR1 SGHVS, CDR2 FNYEAQ. V trimming: 4 bases; J trimming: 2 bases; junction bases outside the gene matches: 5. The CDR3 is made up of 16 amino acids. CDR3 coding DNA: TGTGCCAGCAGCTCCGGGACTAGCGGGTATCAAGAGACCCAGTACTTC. Translation gives CASSSGTSGYQETQYF.

The chain uses TRBV6-5 and TRBJ1-6, with D perhaps TRBD1 (5 bases). Trimming stripped 6 bases from V and 0 bases from J, with 9 bases between. The CDR3 has 15 amino acids. CDR1 is MNHEY and CDR2 is SVGAGI in the germline V gene. CDR3 amino acids: CASRPDSSYNSPLHF. CDR3 nucleotides: TGTGCCAGCAGACCTGACAGCTCCTATAATTCACCCCTCCACTTT.

V and J are TRBV6-5 and TRBJ2-3; D not certain. The CDR3 has 13 residues. The ends were cut back, 8 bases at V and 4 bases at J, with 13 bases in the middle. Germline V lookup: CDR1 MNHEY, CDR2 SVGAGI. The CDR3 coding sequence is TGTGCCAGCGTAGCCTTCCCGGCAGATACGCAGTATTTT. Its translation: CASVAFPADTQYF.

V usage is TRBV5-4 and J usage is TRBJ1-2; D perhaps matches TRBD1 (5 bases). Looked up from germline, CDR1 is SGHNT and CDR2 is YYREEE (reference sequence). This CDR3 contains 14 residues. Trimming took off 0 bases at V and 8 bases at J, with 14 bases between the two ends. CDR3 in DNA: TGTGCCAGCAGCTTGGTTGCAGGGCAGCAGGGCTACACCTTC. Translating gives CASSLVAGQQGYTF.

The CDR3: CASSPDEGQQNTEAFF. The CDR3 DNA is TGTGCCAGCTCACCCGATGAGGGACAGCAGAACACTGAAGCTTTCTTT. The rearrangement links TRBV18 to TRBJ1-1, with 7 bases fitting TRBD1. Trimming removed 3 bases from V and 1 base from J; junction bases left unmatched: 8. The CDR3 contains 16 residues. Germline CDR1 is KGHSH and CDR2 is LQKENI.

The V gene is TRBV29-1, the J gene TRBJ2-3, with 8 nucleotides matching TRBD1. Trimming took 5 bases from V and 4 from J; bases not matched to a gene: 5. CDR1 is SQVTM, CDR2 ANQGSEA, per germline. The CDR3 extends over 13 amino acids. The CDR3 sequence is CSVRRTGPDTQYF. CDR3 DNA sequence: TGCAGCGTTAGACGGACAGGGCCAGATACGCAGTATTTT.